A selection of T cell receptor beta chains follows, all from one sample in a study of blood T cell repertoires in COVID-19. The repertoire was sequenced with immunoSEQ multiplex PCR; TCRdb's copy has only in-frame clones and lacks some. The sample lists approximately 150,000 clones; roughly 86% were seen once. Input material: peripheral blood. These receptors came from a woman older than 75 with COVID-19, enrolled during active disease. CDR3s include the opening cysteine and the closing phenylalanine or tryptophan. Fields, in order: V gene, D gene, J gene, CDR3 protein. D genes are given only for firm matches.

v_call: TRBV2
d_call: -
j_call: TRBJ1-2
cdr3_aa: CASSVSTGMGGYTF

v_call: TRBV18
d_call: -
j_call: TRBJ1-1
cdr3_aa: CASSLWGGTEAFF

v_call: TRBV4-1
d_call: -
j_call: TRBJ1-2
cdr3_aa: CASSQATQTYGYTF

v_call: TRBV29-1
d_call: -
j_call: TRBJ1-2
cdr3_aa: CSGGSRNYGYTF

v_call: TRBV19
d_call: TRBD2
j_call: TRBJ2-1
cdr3_aa: CASSIFSWGGQFF

v_call: TRBV3-1/TRBV3-2
d_call: TRBD1
j_call: TRBJ2-2
cdr3_aa: CASSPAKRGQPGNTGELFF

v_call: TRBV27
d_call: TRBD1
j_call: TRBJ2-7
cdr3_aa: CASSPSGTGGWVSYEQYF

v_call: TRBV9
d_call: -
j_call: TRBJ2-2
cdr3_aa: CASTRRADTGELFF

v_call: TRBV9
d_call: -
j_call: TRBJ2-3
cdr3_aa: CASSAGSLGDTQYF

v_call: TRBV24-1
d_call: TRBD2
j_call: TRBJ2-3
cdr3_aa: CATSDPFGGDSTDTQYF

v_call: TRBV27
d_call: -
j_call: TRBJ2-7
cdr3_aa: CASSSLMTGRPYEQYF

v_call: TRBV5-4
d_call: TRBD2
j_call: TRBJ2-1
cdr3_aa: CASTVAGALNEQFF

v_call: TRBV10-3
d_call: TRBD1
j_call: TRBJ1-2
cdr3_aa: CAIRGTGGFDYGYTF

v_call: TRBV3-1/TRBV3-2
d_call: TRBD2
j_call: TRBJ2-3
cdr3_aa: CASSRLAGGSTDTQYF

v_call: TRBV5-5
d_call: TRBD2
j_call: TRBJ2-7
cdr3_aa: CASSKILTSGGSYEQYF

v_call: TRBV5-1
d_call: -
j_call: TRBJ1-1
cdr3_aa: CASSLVPGAEAFF

v_call: TRBV29-1
d_call: TRBD1
j_call: TRBJ2-3
cdr3_aa: CSVEGTRGLSTDTQYF

v_call: TRBV9
d_call: -
j_call: TRBJ2-7
cdr3_aa: CASSVGGGDYLSYEQYF

v_call: TRBV3-1/TRBV3-2
d_call: TRBD2
j_call: TRBJ2-7
cdr3_aa: CASSPWREHEQYF

v_call: TRBV4-1
d_call: TRBD2
j_call: TRBJ2-1
cdr3_aa: CASSQGAGIFDNEQFF

v_call: TRBV27
d_call: -
j_call: TRBJ2-2
cdr3_aa: CASSPGIGRDTGELFF

v_call: TRBV7-2
d_call: -
j_call: TRBJ1-2
cdr3_aa: CASSSTGYGYTF

v_call: TRBV30
d_call: -
j_call: TRBJ2-5
cdr3_aa: CAWSAFYQETQYF

v_call: TRBV19
d_call: TRBD1
j_call: TRBJ2-6
cdr3_aa: CASRSVWTGRITGGANVLTF

v_call: TRBV2
d_call: TRBD1
j_call: TRBJ1-4
cdr3_aa: CASTVDRGWEKLFF

v_call: TRBV7-9
d_call: TRBD1
j_call: TRBJ1-2
cdr3_aa: CASSLTDRGLSGYTF

v_call: TRBV5-1
d_call: -
j_call: TRBJ1-3
cdr3_aa: CASSLGYRQGGNTIYF

v_call: TRBV27
d_call: TRBD1
j_call: TRBJ2-7
cdr3_aa: CASSPPGQGAYEQYF

v_call: TRBV4-3
d_call: TRBD1
j_call: TRBJ1-2
cdr3_aa: CASSLGQGAGYTF

v_call: TRBV20-1
d_call: -
j_call: TRBJ2-7
cdr3_aa: CSAWTLYEQYF

v_call: TRBV7-3
d_call: -
j_call: TRBJ1-1
cdr3_aa: CASSLLGPDTEAFF

v_call: TRBV7-2
d_call: -
j_call: TRBJ1-5
cdr3_aa: CASSLVQDQPQHF

v_call: TRBV18
d_call: -
j_call: TRBJ2-3
cdr3_aa: CASSPRVAVPSTDTQYF

v_call: TRBV7-3
d_call: -
j_call: TRBJ1-1
cdr3_aa: CASSHTGTEAFF

v_call: TRBV28
d_call: TRBD1
j_call: TRBJ2-7
cdr3_aa: CASRRQGVYEQYF

v_call: TRBV12-5
d_call: -
j_call: TRBJ2-7
cdr3_aa: CASGLVPSTGQYF

v_call: TRBV19
d_call: TRBD1
j_call: TRBJ1-2
cdr3_aa: CASSTQGAGTGYTF

v_call: TRBV3-1/TRBV3-2
d_call: -
j_call: TRBJ1-6
cdr3_aa: CASRGEGASNSPLHF

v_call: TRBV28
d_call: -
j_call: TRBJ1-5
cdr3_aa: CASHRVNQPQHF

v_call: TRBV18
d_call: -
j_call: TRBJ1-2
cdr3_aa: CASSPRTEDGYTF

v_call: TRBV13
d_call: -
j_call: TRBJ2-1
cdr3_aa: CASRRDLYNEQFF

v_call: TRBV2
d_call: TRBD1
j_call: TRBJ1-5
cdr3_aa: CASGGQNSNQPQHF

v_call: TRBV5-4
d_call: TRBD1
j_call: TRBJ1-2
cdr3_aa: CASSPDDGTGQGYTF

v_call: TRBV18
d_call: TRBD2
j_call: TRBJ2-3
cdr3_aa: CASSQGLGGTDTQYF

v_call: TRBV5-6
d_call: TRBD2
j_call: TRBJ2-5
cdr3_aa: CASSLLAGVKETQYF

v_call: TRBV28
d_call: -
j_call: TRBJ1-2
cdr3_aa: CASRTGGFEVAYGYTF

v_call: TRBV9
d_call: TRBD2
j_call: TRBJ2-5
cdr3_aa: CASSEGLAGWETQYF

v_call: TRBV5-4
d_call: TRBD1
j_call: TRBJ2-7
cdr3_aa: CASRPDRGSSYEQYF

v_call: TRBV11-3
d_call: TRBD1
j_call: TRBJ2-3
cdr3_aa: CASSFGQGTDTQYF

v_call: TRBV7-2
d_call: -
j_call: TRBJ2-2
cdr3_aa: CASSVPGTNTGELFF

v_call: TRBV10-3
d_call: TRBD1
j_call: TRBJ2-1
cdr3_aa: CAISATGQGVTYNEQFF

v_call: TRBV4-2
d_call: TRBD1
j_call: TRBJ2-5
cdr3_aa: CASSQPGTEETQYF

v_call: TRBV11-2
d_call: TRBD1
j_call: TRBJ1-3
cdr3_aa: CASSSNRDRGLENTIYF

v_call: TRBV6-4
d_call: -
j_call: TRBJ2-1
cdr3_aa: CASSVNPDSYNEQFF

v_call: TRBV3-1/TRBV3-2
d_call: TRBD1
j_call: TRBJ1-2
cdr3_aa: CASSQGGGVLAGYTF

v_call: TRBV9
d_call: -
j_call: TRBJ2-5
cdr3_aa: CASSVQGPEETQYF

v_call: TRBV27
d_call: -
j_call: TRBJ1-1
cdr3_aa: CASSSYRDWNTEAFF

v_call: TRBV7-2
d_call: -
j_call: TRBJ2-3
cdr3_aa: CASSPRNTDTQYF

v_call: TRBV29-1
d_call: TRBD1
j_call: TRBJ2-7
cdr3_aa: CSVEVWDRGRSYEQYF